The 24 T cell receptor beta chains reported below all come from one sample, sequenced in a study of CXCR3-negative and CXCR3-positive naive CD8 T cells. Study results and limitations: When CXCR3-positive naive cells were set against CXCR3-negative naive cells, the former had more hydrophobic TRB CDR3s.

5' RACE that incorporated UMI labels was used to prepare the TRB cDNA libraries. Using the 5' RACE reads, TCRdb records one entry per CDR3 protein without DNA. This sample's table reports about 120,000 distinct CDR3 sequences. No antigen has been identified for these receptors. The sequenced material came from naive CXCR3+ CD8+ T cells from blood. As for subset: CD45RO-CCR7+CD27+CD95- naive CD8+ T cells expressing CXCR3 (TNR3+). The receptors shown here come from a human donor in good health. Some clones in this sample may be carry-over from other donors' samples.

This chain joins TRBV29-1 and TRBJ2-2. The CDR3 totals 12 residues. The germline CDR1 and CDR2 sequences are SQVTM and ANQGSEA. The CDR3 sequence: CSVEQLTGELFF.

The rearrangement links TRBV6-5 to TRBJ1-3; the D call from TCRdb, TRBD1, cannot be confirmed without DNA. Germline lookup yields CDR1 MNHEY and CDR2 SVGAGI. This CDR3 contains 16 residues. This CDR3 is CARTPGPNPSGNTMYF.

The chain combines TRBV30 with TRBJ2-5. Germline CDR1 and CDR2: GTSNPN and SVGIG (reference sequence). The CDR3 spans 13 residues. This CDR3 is CAWSAWVGETQYF.

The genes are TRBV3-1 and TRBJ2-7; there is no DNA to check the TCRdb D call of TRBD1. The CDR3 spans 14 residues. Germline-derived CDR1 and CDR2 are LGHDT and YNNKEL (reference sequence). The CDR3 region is CASSVPGTVNEQYF.

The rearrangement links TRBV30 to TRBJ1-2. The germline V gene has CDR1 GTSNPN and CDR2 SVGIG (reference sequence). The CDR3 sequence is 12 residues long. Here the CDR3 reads CASSAGPYGYTF.

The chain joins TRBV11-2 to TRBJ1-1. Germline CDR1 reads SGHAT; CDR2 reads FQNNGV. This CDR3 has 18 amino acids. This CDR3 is CASSPQRGRRIGSAEAFF.

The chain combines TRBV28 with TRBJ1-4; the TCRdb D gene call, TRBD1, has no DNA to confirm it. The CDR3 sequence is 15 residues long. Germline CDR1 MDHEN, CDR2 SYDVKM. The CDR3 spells CASRWWGGSNEKLFF.

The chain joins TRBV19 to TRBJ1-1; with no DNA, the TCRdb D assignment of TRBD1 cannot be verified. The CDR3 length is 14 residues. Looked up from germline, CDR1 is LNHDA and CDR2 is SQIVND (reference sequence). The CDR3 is CASRGGGMWTEAFF.

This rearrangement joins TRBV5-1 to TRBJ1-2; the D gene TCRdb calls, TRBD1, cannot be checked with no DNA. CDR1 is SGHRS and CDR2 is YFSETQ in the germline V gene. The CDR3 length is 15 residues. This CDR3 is CASSPRQGSNYGYTF.

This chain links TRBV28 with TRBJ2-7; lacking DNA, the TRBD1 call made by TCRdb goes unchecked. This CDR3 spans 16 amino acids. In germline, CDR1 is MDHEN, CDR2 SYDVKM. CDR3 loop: CASRGEWGQDIYEQYF.

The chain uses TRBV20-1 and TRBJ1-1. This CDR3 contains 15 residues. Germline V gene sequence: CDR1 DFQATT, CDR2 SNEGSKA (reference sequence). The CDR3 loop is CSAREGQWENTEAFF.

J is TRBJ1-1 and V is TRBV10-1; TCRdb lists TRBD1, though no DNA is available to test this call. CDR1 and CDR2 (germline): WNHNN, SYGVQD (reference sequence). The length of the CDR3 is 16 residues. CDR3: CASSEGTGTLDTEAFF.

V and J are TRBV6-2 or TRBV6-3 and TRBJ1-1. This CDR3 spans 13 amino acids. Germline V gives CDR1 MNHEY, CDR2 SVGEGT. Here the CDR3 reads CASNLGRNTEAFF.

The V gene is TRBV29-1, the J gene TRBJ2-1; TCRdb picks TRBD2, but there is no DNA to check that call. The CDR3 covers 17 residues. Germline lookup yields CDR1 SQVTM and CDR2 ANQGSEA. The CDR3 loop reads CSALSGPPGFIYNEQFF.

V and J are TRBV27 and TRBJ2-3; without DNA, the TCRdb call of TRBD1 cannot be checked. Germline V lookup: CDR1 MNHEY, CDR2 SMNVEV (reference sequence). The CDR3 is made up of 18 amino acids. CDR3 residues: CASSSSGTVLWGTDTQYF.

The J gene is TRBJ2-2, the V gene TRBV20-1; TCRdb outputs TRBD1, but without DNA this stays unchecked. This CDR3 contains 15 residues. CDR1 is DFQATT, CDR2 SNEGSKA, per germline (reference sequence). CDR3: CSARDPQGARGELFF.

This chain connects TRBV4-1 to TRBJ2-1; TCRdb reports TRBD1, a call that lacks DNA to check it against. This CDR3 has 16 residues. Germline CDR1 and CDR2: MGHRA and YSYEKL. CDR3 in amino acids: CASDPRGPSSYNEQFF.

CDR3 residues: CASSLHFGQTVEETQYF. V gene TRBV11-2 combines with J gene TRBJ2-5; TCRdb's D call of TRBD1 is untestable without DNA. This CDR3 is 17 amino acids long. Germline V CDR1 and CDR2: SGHAT, FQNNGV.

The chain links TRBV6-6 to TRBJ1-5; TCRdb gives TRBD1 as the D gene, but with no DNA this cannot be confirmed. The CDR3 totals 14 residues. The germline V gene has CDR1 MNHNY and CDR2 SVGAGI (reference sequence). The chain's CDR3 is CASSSTGTGQPQHF.

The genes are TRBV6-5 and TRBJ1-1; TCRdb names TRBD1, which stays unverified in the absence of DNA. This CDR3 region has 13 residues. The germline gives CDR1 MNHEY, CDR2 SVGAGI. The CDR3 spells CASSLRQAFMAFF.

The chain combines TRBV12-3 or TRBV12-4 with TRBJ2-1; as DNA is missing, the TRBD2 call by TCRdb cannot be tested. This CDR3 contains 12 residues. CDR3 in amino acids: CASTAGSYEQFF.

The CDR3: CASSLRLKSPYEQYF. The chain uses TRBV12-3 or TRBV12-4 and TRBJ2-7. The CDR3 runs to 15 residues.

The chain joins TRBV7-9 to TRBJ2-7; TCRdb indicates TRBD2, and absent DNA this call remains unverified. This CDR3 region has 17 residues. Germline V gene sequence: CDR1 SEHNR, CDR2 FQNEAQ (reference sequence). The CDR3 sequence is CASSYPGSRGGFYEQYF.

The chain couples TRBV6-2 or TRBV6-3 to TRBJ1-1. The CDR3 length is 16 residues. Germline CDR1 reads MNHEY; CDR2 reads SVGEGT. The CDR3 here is CASSYGFAGLNTEAFF.